This T cell receptor (beta chain) stems from a study of Graves' ophthalmopathy and Graves' hyperthyroidism. Study observations and caveats: The study's model predicted ophthalmopathy progression at about 64% sensitivity and about 72% specificity. Sensitivity of 87.88% and specificity of approximately 81% were achieved when a 13-signature model separated ophthalmopathy from stable hyperthyroidism.

There are 13 residues in the CDR3. The V gene's germline CDR1 is SNHLY and CDR2 FYNNEI. This clonotype was observed at least ten times. Antigen: not known. At one end, the junction sequence differs from germline, possibly due to a read error. Stable hyperthyroid donors showed no ophthalmopathy during 18 months follow-up. The diagnosis combined clinical symptoms, thyroxine, TRAb, thyroid ultrasound and orbital computed tomography scans. RNA transcripts yielded amplified TCR beta CDR3 regions. The library came from an HTBI-primed first-round RT-PCR and a second-round multiplex PCR. TCRdb fed the multiplex PCR reads into MiXCR, producing one record per CDR3 protein. Counted here are roughly 610,000 distinct CDR3 sequences, approximately 22% occurring once; the ten biggest clones make up about 6.6%.

The sample taken for sequencing was peripheral blood. The rearrangement uses TRBV2 and TRBJ1-1; possible D gene TRBD1, 5 bases. The origin of this receptor is a woman younger than 30 with stable Graves' hyperthyroidism. Some clones in this sample may be carry-over from other donors' samples. The CDR3 sequence is CASGGLGGTEALF. The DNA of the CDR3 is TGTGCCAGCGGGGGGTTGGGCGGAACTGAAGCTCTCTTT.